These 26 T cell receptor beta chains were sequenced from one sample in a study of T cells in women clearing cervical HPV infection. Sequencing was performed with immunoSEQ multiplex PCR; in TCRdb, only in-frame clones are kept and a portion is missing. This sample's table has 15,000 to 20,000 clones. Material for sequencing was blood buffy coat. Every receptor here comes from a woman between 18 and 75 years old with a cervical HPV16 infection that either progressed to CIN3+ or cleared (not recorded which).

CDR3 residues: CATRMGPGETQYF. CDR3 bases read: TGTGCCACCAGAATGGGGCCAGGGGAGACG. The chain couples TRBV19 to TRBJ2-3; D possibly corresponds to TRBD1 (6 bases). Read sequence stops 3 residues before the CDR3 end, and the germline J gene provides the missing end. This CDR3 contains 13 residues. CDR1 and CDR2 (germline): LNHDA, SQIVND (reference sequence).

In regard to this clone: The read gets to within 3 residues of the CDR3 end, and the germline J gene fills in the rest. This chain joins TRBV29-1 and TRBJ1-1; D perhaps matches TRBD1 (5 bases). CDR3 size: 15 residues. Trimming left V 0 bases short and J 2 bases short, with 13 bases between. The germline gives CDR1 SQVTM, CDR2 ANQGSEA. The CDR3 sequence is CSVEDLGHLNTEAFF. The sequenced CDR3 bases are TGCAGCGTTGAAGATTTGGGGCACCTAAACACTGAA.

As concerns this clone: The read ends 3 residues before the CDR3 terminus; that terminus is restored from the germline J gene. The genes are TRBV5-6 and TRBJ2-7; maybe TRBD1 (6 bases). Trimming took 1 base from V and 2 from J, leaving 7 bases between them. CDR1 and CDR2 from the germline V gene are SGHDT and YYEEEE. The CDR3 extends over 13 amino acids. The CDR3 bases that were read are TGTGCCAGCAGCTTGACAGGGACCTACGAG. Amino acids: CASSLTGTYE. The entire CDR3 is CASSLTGTYEQYF.

Worth noting for this clone: The read terminates 3 residues before the CDR3 end, so the remaining end is supplied by the germline J gene. The chain links TRBV7-2 to TRBJ2-5, with D perhaps matching TRBD1 (5 bases). With 3 bases removed from V and 4 bases from J, the gap between germline ends came to 12 bases. Germline lookup yields CDR1 SGHTA and CDR2 FQGNSA. The CDR3 has 14 residues. The CDR3 spells CASSFGYRGETQYF. CDR3 bases read: TGTGCCAGCAGCTTTGGTTATAGGGGAGAGACC.

About this clone: The observed sequence ends 3 residues before the CDR3 terminus, with the missing tail filled in from the germline J gene. The chain carries TRBV12-3 or TRBV12-4 and TRBJ2-1; D ambiguous. CDR3 size: 15 residues. Trimming took 0 bases from V and 6 from J, leaving 12 bases between them. The DNA read from the CDR3 is TGTGCCAGCAGTTTAGCCTTTGAAGGGTTCAATGAG. Its protein is CASSLAFEGFNE. The entire CDR3 protein reads CASSLAFEGFNEQFF.

About this clone: The CDR3 end is not reached by the read, which stops 3 residues before it; the germline J gene fills it in. This rearrangement joins TRBV5-8 to TRBJ2-3; 11 nucleotides line up with TRBD1. From germline, CDR1 is SGHTS and CDR2 YDEGEE. The CDR3 is made up of 14 amino acids. The covered CDR3 bases are TGTGCCAGCAGCGAGGACAGGGGGCGAGAGACG. Residues: CASSEDRGRET. The full CDR3 protein is CASSEDRGRETQYF.

For this clone: The read ends 3 residues before the CDR3 terminus; that terminus is restored from the germline J gene. V usage is TRBV19 and J usage is TRBJ2-3; a possible D gene is TRBD1 (6 bases). Germline loops: CDR1 LNHDA, CDR2 SQIVND (reference sequence). The CDR3 length is 12 residues. CDR3 DNA (partial): TGTGCCAGCACGGACAGACAAGAGACG. This codes for CASTDRQET. The full CDR3 reads CASTDRQETQYF.

About this clone: The read gets to within 3 residues of the CDR3 end, and the germline J gene fills in the rest. V usage is TRBV5-8 and J usage is TRBJ2-7; TRBD1 agrees at 7 bases. Trimming at V came to 2 bases and at J to 5 bases, leaving 4 bases not matched to a gene. CDR1 is SGHTS and CDR2 is YDEGEE in the germline V gene. The CDR3 loop spans 13 amino acids. CDR3 sequence reads: CASSFPGGHEQYF. The DNA read from the CDR3 is TGTGCCAGCAGCTTTCCAGGGGGTCACGAG.

Worth noting for this clone: The read stops 3 residues short of the end of the CDR3; the missing end is completed from the germline J gene. This chain uses TRBV10-3 with TRBJ1-1, with 8 bases fitting TRBD1. Looked up from germline, CDR1 is ENHRY and CDR2 is SYGVKD. After removal of 2 bases from V and 1 base from J, the junction contained 12 bases not matched to a gene. The CDR3 contains 18 residues. CDR3 protein: CAISEKPQGGVGNTEAFF. CDR3 DNA, as far as it was read: TGTGCCATCAGTGAGAAGCCACAGGGGGGTGTTGGGAACACTGAA.

As for this clone: The missing CDR3 end, 3 residues past where the read stops, is filled in from the germline J gene. The J gene is TRBJ2-3, the V gene TRBV30; TRBD2 matches at 11 bases. The CDR3 length is 15 residues. In germline, CDR1 is GTSNPN, CDR2 SVGIG (reference sequence). Incomplete CDR3 DNA: TGTGCCTGGGGACTCCGACTAGCGGGGCGCGAGACG. Its translation: CAWGLRLAGRET. From start to end, the CDR3 is CAWGLRLAGRETQYF.

Note on this clone: The read is 3 residues too short to cover the CDR3 end, so that end is filled in from the germline J gene. The chain employs TRBV29-1 and TRBJ2-5; D may be TRBD2 (5 bases). This CDR3 is 14 amino acids long. V lost 4 bases and J 0 bases, leaving 12 bases between the germline ends. Germline V gene data show CDR1 as SQVTM and CDR2 as ANQGSEA. The CDR3: CSVVLASYQETQYF. The part of the CDR3 DNA that was read is TGCAGCGTTGTCCTGGCTAGCTACCAAGAGACC.

A word on this clone: The CDR3 extends 3 residues past the end of the read, so its final part is completed from the germline J gene. The chain links TRBV7-8 to TRBJ2-5, with 8 bases identical to TRBD2. This CDR3 is built from 14 residues. CDR1 SGHVS and CDR2 FQNEAQ come from the germline V gene. V trimming: 5 bases; J trimming: 7 bases; junction bases outside the gene matches: 9. The part of the CDR3 DNA that was read is TGTGCCAGCAGCCTAATCGGGGGGGCCGGGACC. It encodes CASSLIGGAGT. The whole CDR3 protein reads CASSLIGGAGTQYF.

Concerning this clone: The CDR3 end falls 3 residues outside the read, so it is completed with the germline J gene. The gene calls are TRBV6-2 or TRBV6-3 and TRBJ2-5, with 7 bases matching TRBD1. From germline, CDR1 is MNHEY and CDR2 SVGEGT. This CDR3 has 14 residues. The trim removed 11 bases at V and 4 bases at J, leaving 13 bases unmatched. The CDR3 DNA, read in part, is TGTGCCGGACAAAGACAGGGACCCTTAGAGACC. The encoded protein is CAGQRQGPLET. The entire CDR3 sequence reads CAGQRQGPLETQYF.

Regarding this clone: One junction end does not reproduce the germline sequence, and a read error may be involved. The observed sequence ends 3 residues before the CDR3 terminus, with the missing tail filled in from the germline J gene. The same CDR3 also results from other DNA sequences found in this sample. J is TRBJ1-3 and V is TRBV2; 8 bases align to TRBD1. This CDR3 contains 16 residues. In germline, CDR1 is SNHLY, CDR2 FYNNEI. The CDR3 bases that were read are TGTGCCAGCAGTGATCATACGGGGACAGGTGGAAACACA. It is translated as CASSDHTGTGGNT. Given in full, the CDR3 is CASSDHTGTGGNTIYF.

As for this clone: The read finishes 3 residues shy of the CDR3 end, and the germline J gene is used to complete it. V usage is TRBV5-1 and J usage is TRBJ1-2; weak D call: TRBD1 (5 bases). Germline-derived CDR1 and CDR2 are SGHRS and YFSETQ. This CDR3 is built from 15 residues. The sequenced CDR3 bases are TGCGCCAGCAGCTTGAAGAGCGGGGGGTCAGAGACC. Its translation is CASSLKSGGSET. The CDR3 as a whole reads CASSLKSGGSETYTF.

As regards this clone: The sequenced fragment ends 3 residues before the CDR3 boundary, so the rest is inferred from the germline J gene. This chain joins TRBV20-1 and TRBJ2-3; 11 nucleotides agree with TRBD2. CDR1 and CDR2 (germline): DFQATT, SNEGSKA (reference sequence). The CDR3 is 15 residues long. The CDR3 region is CSASRVAGGRETQYF. The DNA read from the CDR3 is TGCAGTGCTAGTCGGGTAGCGGGGGGGAGGGAGACG.

Turning to this clone: With the read ending 3 residues before the CDR3 end, the germline J gene is used to fill in that end. The chain has TRBV18 and TRBJ1-4, with D possibly TRBD1 on 6 matching bases. The germline V and J ends were trimmed by 6 bases and 3 bases, with 11 bases remaining between them. This CDR3 region has 14 residues. Germline CDR1 and CDR2: KGHSH and LQKENI. The sequenced part of the CDR3 DNA is TGTGCCAGCTCGGATACAGGGCCTAATGAAAAA. This codes for CASSDTGPNEK. The whole CDR3 region reads CASSDTGPNEKLFF.

Worth noting for this clone: Read coverage stops 3 residues before the CDR3 terminus; the germline J gene supplies the remainder. This sequence joins TRBV20-1 and TRBJ2-3; 8 nucleotides align to TRBD2. Trimming cost V 1 base and J 8 bases; bases outside gene matches: 5. Germline CDR1 DFQATT, CDR2 SNEGSKA (reference sequence). This CDR3 spans 13 amino acids. The sequenced CDR3 bases are TGCAGTGCTAGAGGAGCGGGGGCGGGTACG. Protein product: CSARGAGAGT. The CDR3 in full is CSARGAGAGTQYF.

As regards this clone: The CDR3 end lies 3 residues beyond the end of the read and is filled in from the germline J gene. The chain links TRBV10-1 to TRBJ1-4, with 8 positions matching TRBD1. V trimming: 6 bases; J trimming: 8 bases; junction bases outside the gene matches: 8. From germline, CDR1 is WNHNN and CDR2 SYGVQD (reference sequence). CDR3 length equals 14 residues. CDR3 DNA, as far as it was read: TGCGCCAGCAGCCTTCAGGGGGCTGGGGAAAAA. It codes for CASSLQGAGEK. The complete CDR3 protein is CASSLQGAGEKLFF.

The CDR3 spells CASSLRQINEQFF. The CDR3 DNA, read in part, is TGTGCCAGCTCACTACGACAAATCAATGAG. The chain employs TRBV18 and TRBJ2-1; no definite D call. The read finishes 3 residues shy of the CDR3 end, and the germline J gene is used to complete it. This CDR3 comprises 13 residues. Trimming removed 4 bases at V and 6 bases at J, with 10 bases between. Germline CDR1 KGHSH, CDR2 LQKENI.

As concerns this clone: Coverage ceases 3 residues before the CDR3 finishes, and the germline J gene fills in the end. The chain has TRBV11-2 and TRBJ1-1; D is ambiguous. The V gene's germline CDR1 is SGHAT and CDR2 FQNNGV. This CDR3 comprises 13 residues. Trimming took 5 bases from V and 3 from J, leaving 10 bases between them. The chain's CDR3 is CASSRQSDTEAFF. The part of the CDR3 DNA that was read is TGTGCCAGCAGCCGTCAATCGGACACTGAA.

Turning to this clone: Read coverage stops 3 residues before the CDR3 terminus; the germline J gene supplies the remainder. The chain joins TRBV19 to TRBJ2-7; D may be TRBD1 (6 bases). Germline V gives CDR1 LNHDA, CDR2 SQIVND (reference sequence). Between the trimmed V and J ends, which lost 8 bases and 5 bases, there was a span of 16 bases. The CDR3 length is 13 residues. The CDR3 region is CASQQGIGNEQYF. Partial CDR3 DNA: TGTGCCAGTCAACAGGGAATAGGAAACGAG.

As regards this clone: The read terminates 3 residues before the CDR3 end, so the remaining end is supplied by the germline J gene. This chain links TRBV19 with TRBJ2-3; the match to TRBD1 covers 7 bases. CDR3 length: 19 amino acids. Germline V lookup: CDR1 LNHDA, CDR2 SQIVND (reference sequence). Partial CDR3 DNA: TGTGCCAGTAGTAACGACCTCTTCACAGGGGCGATGAGCAATCAGCCG. This gives the protein CASSNDLFTGAMSNQP. The CDR3 in its entirety is CASSNDLFTGAMSNQPQYF. Supplemented by reference TRBV19 and TRBJ2-3, the full variable domain reads DGGITQSPKYLFRKEGQNVTLSCEQNLNHDAMYWYRQDPGQGLRLIYYSQIVNDFQKGDIAEGYSVSREKKESFPLTVTSAQKNPTAFYLCASSNDLFTGAMSNQPQYFGPGTRLTVL.

Concerning this clone: The read terminates 3 residues before the CDR3 end, so the remaining end is supplied by the germline J gene. The chain recombines TRBV5-5 with TRBJ1-5; TRBD1 might be the D (6 bases). The CDR3 contains 14 residues. V was cut by 2 bases and J by 5 bases, with 11 bases left in between. Germline assignment: CDR1 SGHKS and CDR2 YYEKEE (reference sequence). CDR3 DNA, as far as it was read: TGTGCCAGCAGCTTCTCGGACAGCTATCAGCCC. The encoded protein is CASSFSDSYQP. The whole CDR3 sequence is CASSFSDSYQPQHF.

As regards this clone: The CDR3 goes on 3 residues after the read ends, and that part is filled in from the germline J gene. The V and J genes are TRBV7-9 and TRBJ2-2; D is perhaps TRBD1 (6 bases). CDR3 length equals 15 residues. V lost 8 bases, J lost 6 bases, and 19 bases lay in between. CDR1 and CDR2 (germline): SEHNR, FQNEAQ (reference sequence). The CDR3 loop is CASSLGTGLAGELFF. The covered CDR3 bases are TGTGCCAGCTCTCTAGGTACAGGGTTGGCCGGGGAG.

On this clone: The read comes to an end 3 residues before the CDR3 does, leaving the germline J gene to fill in the end. The chain uses TRBV2 and TRBJ1-2, with 7 bases lining up with TRBD1. The length of the CDR3 is 14 residues. The germline V gene has CDR1 SNHLY and CDR2 FYNNEI. The CDR3 loop reads CASSGSSRGQGYTF. The sequenced CDR3 bases are TGTGCCAGCAGTGGTAGTTCAAGGGGGCAAGGC.